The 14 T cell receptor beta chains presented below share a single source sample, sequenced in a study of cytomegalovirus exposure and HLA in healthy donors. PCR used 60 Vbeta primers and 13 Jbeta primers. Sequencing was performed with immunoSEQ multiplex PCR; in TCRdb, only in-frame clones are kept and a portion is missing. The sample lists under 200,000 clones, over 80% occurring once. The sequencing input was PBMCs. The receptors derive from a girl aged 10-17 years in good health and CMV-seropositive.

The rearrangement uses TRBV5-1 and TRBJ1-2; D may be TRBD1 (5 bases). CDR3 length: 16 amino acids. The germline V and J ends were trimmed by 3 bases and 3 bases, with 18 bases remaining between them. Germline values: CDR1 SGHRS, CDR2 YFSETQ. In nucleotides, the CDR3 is TGCGCCAGCAGCTGGCAAACGCAGGGTAGCCACTATGGCTACACCTTC. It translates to CASSWQTQGSHYGYTF.

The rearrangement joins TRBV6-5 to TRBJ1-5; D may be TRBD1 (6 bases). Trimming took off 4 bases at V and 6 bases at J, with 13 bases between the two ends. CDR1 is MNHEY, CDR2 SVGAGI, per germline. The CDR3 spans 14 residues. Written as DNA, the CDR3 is TGTGCCAGCAGTTCCCGGGACATCATTCAGCCCCAGCATTTT. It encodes CASSSRDIIQPQHF.

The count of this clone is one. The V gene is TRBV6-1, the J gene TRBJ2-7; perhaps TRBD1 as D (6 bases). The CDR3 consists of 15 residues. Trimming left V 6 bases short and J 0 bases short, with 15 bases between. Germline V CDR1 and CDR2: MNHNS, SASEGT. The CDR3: CASRPGHPSSYEQYF. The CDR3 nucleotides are TGTGCCAGCAGACCGGGACATCCGAGCTCCTACGAGCAGTACTTC.

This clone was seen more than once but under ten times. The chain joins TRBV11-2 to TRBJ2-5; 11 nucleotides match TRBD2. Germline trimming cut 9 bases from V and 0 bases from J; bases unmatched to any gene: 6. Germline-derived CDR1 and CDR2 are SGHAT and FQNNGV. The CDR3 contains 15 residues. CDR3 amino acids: CASRRTSGYQETQYF. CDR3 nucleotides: TGTGCCAGTCGTAGGACTAGCGGGTACCAAGAGACCCAGTACTTC.

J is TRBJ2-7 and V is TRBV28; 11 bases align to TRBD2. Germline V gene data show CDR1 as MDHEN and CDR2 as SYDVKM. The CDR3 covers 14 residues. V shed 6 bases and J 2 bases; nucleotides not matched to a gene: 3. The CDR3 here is CASRSSGRTYEQYF. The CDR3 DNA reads TGTGCCAGCAGATCTAGCGGGAGGACCTACGAGCAGTACTTC.

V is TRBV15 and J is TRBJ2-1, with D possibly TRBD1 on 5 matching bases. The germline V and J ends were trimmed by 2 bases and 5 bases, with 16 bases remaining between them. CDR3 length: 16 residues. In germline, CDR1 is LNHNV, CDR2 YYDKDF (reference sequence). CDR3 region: CATSRSGNLEDNEQFF. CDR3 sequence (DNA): TGTGCCACCAGCAGATCAGGGAACCTCGAAGACAATGAGCAGTTCTTC.

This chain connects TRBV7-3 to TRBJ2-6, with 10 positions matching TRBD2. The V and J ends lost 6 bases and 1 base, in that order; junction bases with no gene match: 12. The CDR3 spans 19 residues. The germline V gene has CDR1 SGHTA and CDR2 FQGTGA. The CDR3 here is CASSREQRGGLSGANVLTF. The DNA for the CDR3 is TGTGCCAGCAGTCGGGAACAGCGGGGGGGCCTATCTGGGGCCAACGTCCTGACTTTC.

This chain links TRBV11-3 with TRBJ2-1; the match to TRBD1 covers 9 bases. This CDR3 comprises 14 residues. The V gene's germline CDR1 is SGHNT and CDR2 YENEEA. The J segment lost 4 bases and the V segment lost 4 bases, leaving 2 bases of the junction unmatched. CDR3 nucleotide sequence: TGTGCCAGCAGCTATGGGACAGGGTACAATGAGCAGTTCTTC. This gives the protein CASSYGTGYNEQFF.

The CDR3 bases are TGTGCCTGGGATACCGGACCGACAGGGGAAAAACTGTTTTTT. Its translation is CAWDTGPTGEKLFF. V is TRBV30 and J is TRBJ1-4, with 7 bases identical to TRBD1. The CDR3 is 14 amino acids. Germline CDR1 and CDR2: GTSNPN and SVGIG (reference sequence). J gave up 8 bases and V 5 bases, and 11 bases lay outside the gene matches.

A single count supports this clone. The CDR3 DNA reads TGTGCCAGTAGTAGGACTTCCCCCTACAATGAGCAGTTCTTC. Translating gives CASSRTSPYNEQFF. V and J are TRBV19 and TRBJ2-1; the D gene is possibly TRBD2 (5 bases). The germline gives CDR1 LNHDA, CDR2 SQIVND (reference sequence). This CDR3 region has 14 residues. V shed 4 bases and J shed 2 bases, with 9 bases lying between them.

This CDR3 is CASSTGLADEQYF. The CDR3 DNA reads TGTGCCAGTAGTACCGGACTAGCGGACGAGCAGTACTTC. V gene TRBV19 combines with J gene TRBJ2-7; TRBD2 agrees at 10 bases. The CDR3 contains 13 residues. Losses at the gene ends were 4 bases for V and 5 bases for J; bases not matched to a gene: 2. From germline, CDR1 is LNHDA and CDR2 SQIVND (reference sequence).

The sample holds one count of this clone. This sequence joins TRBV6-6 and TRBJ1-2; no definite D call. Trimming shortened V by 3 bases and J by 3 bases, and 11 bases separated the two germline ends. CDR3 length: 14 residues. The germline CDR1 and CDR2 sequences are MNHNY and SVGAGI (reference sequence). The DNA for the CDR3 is TGTGCCAGCAGTTATTCGAGTTTAGACTATGGCTACACCTTC. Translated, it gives CASSYSSLDYGYTF.

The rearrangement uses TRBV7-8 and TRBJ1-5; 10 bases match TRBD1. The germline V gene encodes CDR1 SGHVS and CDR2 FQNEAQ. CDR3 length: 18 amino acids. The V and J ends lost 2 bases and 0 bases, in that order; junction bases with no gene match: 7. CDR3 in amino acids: CASSLMGQGLHSNQPQHF. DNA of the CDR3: TGTGCCAGCAGCTTAATGGGACAGGGGCTGCATAGCAATCAGCCCCAGCATTTT. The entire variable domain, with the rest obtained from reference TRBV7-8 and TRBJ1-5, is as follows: GAGVSQSPRYKVAKRGQDVALRCDPISGHVSLFWYQQALGQGPEFLTYFQNEAQLDKSGLPSDRFFAERPEGSVSTLKIQRTQQEDSAVYLCASSLMGQGLHSNQPQHFGDGTRLSIL.

The CDR3 DNA reads as TGTGCCAGCAGTGAAGGGGAGTTTCAGCCCCAGCATTTT. Translating it yields CASSEGEFQPQHF. This chain links TRBV2 with TRBJ1-5; no definite D call. The CDR3 runs to 13 residues. Germline V CDR1 and CDR2: SNHLY, FYNNEI. The V gene lost 1 base and the J gene lost 6 bases, with 7 bases spanning the gap.